Listed below are T cell receptor beta chains from one sample, sequenced in a study of cytomegalovirus exposure and HLA in healthy donors. Sequencing used immunoSEQ multiplex PCR; TCRdb keeps in-frame clones, though not all of them. In the table there are approximately 170,000 clones, approximately 88% of which are singletons. The sequencing sample was made of PBMCs. The receptors shown here come from a boy between 2 and 10 years old in good health and CMV-seronegative. CDR3s include the opening cysteine and the closing phenylalanine or tryptophan. A D gene is named only where the DNA matches it firmly. A clone size is listed for some rows: how often the clone was seen (once, few, many), or a class if it is expanded.

CDR3 protein: CASSPGQGASLSGANVLTF
CDR3 DNA: TGTGCCAGCAGCCCGGGACAGGGGGCGAGCCTCTCTGGGGCCAACGTCCTGACTTTC
V gene: TRBV11-3
D gene: TRBD1
clone size: -
CDR3 length: 19
J gene: TRBJ2-6

CDR3 protein: CASSSGLAEYNEQFF
CDR3 DNA: TGTGCCAGCAGCTCGGGACTAGCCGAATACAATGAGCAGTTCTTC
V gene: TRBV9
D gene: TRBD2
clone size: -
CDR3 length: 15
J gene: TRBJ2-1

CDR3 protein: CASSASSGSSYEQYF
CDR3 DNA: TGTGCCAGTAGTGCTTCTAGCGGGAGCTCCTACGAGCAGTACTTC
V gene: TRBV19
D gene: TRBD2
clone size: once
CDR3 length: 15
J gene: TRBJ2-7

CDR3 protein: CASQGTGELFF
CDR3 DNA: TGTGCCAGTCAGGGAACCGGGGAGCTGTTTTTT
V gene: TRBV19
D gene: -
clone size: -
CDR3 length: 11
J gene: TRBJ2-2

CDR3 protein: CASRVQGPQPQHF
CDR3 DNA: TGTGCCAGCAGGGTACAGGGGCCTCAGCCCCAGCATTTT
V gene: TRBV28
D gene: TRBD1
clone size: few
CDR3 length: 13
J gene: TRBJ1-5

CDR3 protein: CASTKRGMGTDTQYF
CDR3 DNA: TGTGCCAGCACGAAGCGGGGGATGGGGACAGATACGCAGTATTTT
V gene: TRBV6-6
D gene: TRBD2
clone size: -
CDR3 length: 15
J gene: TRBJ2-3

CDR3 protein: CAWSRRGVIGQPQHF
CDR3 DNA: TGTGCCTGGAGTCGCAGGGGGGTTATAGGTCAGCCCCAGCATTTT
V gene: TRBV30
D gene: TRBD1
clone size: -
CDR3 length: 15
J gene: TRBJ1-5

CDR3 protein: CASSEAIPEQYF
CDR3 DNA: TGTGCCAGCAGTGAAGCCATTCCGGAGCAGTACTTC
V gene: TRBV6-1
D gene: -
clone size: -
CDR3 length: 12
J gene: TRBJ2-5

CDR3 protein: CASSEERGIADTQYF
CDR3 DNA: TGTGCCAGCAGTGAGGAGCGGGGGATCGCAGATACGCAGTATTTT
V gene: TRBV25-1
D gene: TRBD2
clone size: -
CDR3 length: 15
J gene: TRBJ2-3

CDR3 protein: CSAVTSGVANYGYTF
CDR3 DNA: TGCAGCGCCGTAACTTCAGGGGTAGCTAACTATGGCTACACCTTC
V gene: TRBV29-1
D gene: -
clone size: -
CDR3 length: 15
J gene: TRBJ1-2

CDR3 protein: CASSLGGPSYEQYF
CDR3 DNA: TGTGCCAGCAGCTTGGGTGGTCCCTCCTACGAGCAGTACTTC
V gene: TRBV5-6
D gene: -
clone size: -
CDR3 length: 14
J gene: TRBJ2-7

CDR3 protein: CASSPRGQGTLADTQYF
CDR3 DNA: TGTGCCAGCTCACCCAGGGGACAGGGAACCCTCGCAGATACGCAGTATTTT
V gene: TRBV18
D gene: TRBD1
clone size: -
CDR3 length: 17
J gene: TRBJ2-3

CDR3 protein: CASTPPGDRGYTF
CDR3 DNA: TGTGCCAGCACCCCCCCAGGGGACAGGGGCTACACCTTC
V gene: TRBV2
D gene: TRBD1
clone size: -
CDR3 length: 13
J gene: TRBJ1-2

CDR3 protein: CASSVEARGTYGYTF
CDR3 DNA: TGTGCCAGCAGCGTAGAAGCCAGGGGAACCTATGGCTACACCTTC
V gene: TRBV9
D gene: -
clone size: -
CDR3 length: 15
J gene: TRBJ1-2

CDR3 protein: CASSLQGAPEKTQYF
CDR3 DNA: TGCGCCAGCAGCTTACAGGGGGCGCCTGAGAAGACCCAGTACTTC
V gene: TRBV5-1
D gene: TRBD1
clone size: -
CDR3 length: 15
J gene: TRBJ2-5

CDR3 protein: CASSRGLADSYNEQFF
CDR3 DNA: TGTGCCAGCAGTCGTGGACTAGCGGACTCCTACAATGAGCAGTTCTTC
V gene: TRBV4-2
D gene: TRBD2
clone size: -
CDR3 length: 16
J gene: TRBJ2-1

CDR3 protein: CASSVDSTTHTGELFF
CDR3 DNA: TGTGCCAGCAGTGTTGACAGCACAACTCACACCGGGGAGCTGTTTTTT
V gene: TRBV2
D gene: -
clone size: once
CDR3 length: 16
J gene: TRBJ2-2

CDR3 protein: CASSLWPEAFF
CDR3 DNA: TGTGCCAGCAGTTTGTGGCCTGAAGCTTTCTTT
V gene: TRBV6-5
D gene: -
clone size: -
CDR3 length: 11
J gene: TRBJ1-1

CDR3 protein: CASSLASEAFF
CDR3 DNA: TGTGCCAGCAGCTTGGCAAGCGAAGCTTTCTTT
V gene: TRBV5-6
D gene: -
clone size: -
CDR3 length: 11
J gene: TRBJ1-1

CDR3 protein: CASRKDTSYEQYF
CDR3 DNA: TGTGCCAGCAGAAAGGACACTTCCTACGAGCAGTACTTC
V gene: TRBV2
D gene: -
clone size: few
CDR3 length: 13
J gene: TRBJ2-7

CDR3 protein: CASSPRPGNTIYF
CDR3 DNA: TGTGCCAGCAGCCCGCGGCCTGGAAACACCATATATTTT
V gene: TRBV6-5
D gene: -
clone size: -
CDR3 length: 13
J gene: TRBJ1-3

CDR3 protein: CASRSSGAYEQYF
CDR3 DNA: TGTGCCTCCCGATCTTCGGGGGCCTACGAGCAGTACTTC
V gene: TRBV30
D gene: -
clone size: -
CDR3 length: 13
J gene: TRBJ2-7

CDR3 protein: CASSRSGTASYEQYF
CDR3 DNA: TGTGCCAGCAGTCGTTCCGGGACAGCATCCTACGAGCAGTACTTC
V gene: TRBV6-5
D gene: TRBD1
clone size: -
CDR3 length: 15
J gene: TRBJ2-7

CDR3 protein: CASSWGDSSYNEQFF
CDR3 DNA: TGTGCCAGCAGCTGGGGGGACTCCTCCTACAATGAGCAGTTCTTC
V gene: TRBV5-6
D gene: -
clone size: -
CDR3 length: 15
J gene: TRBJ2-1

CDR3 protein: CASSTADQPQHF
CDR3 DNA: TGTGCCAGCAGTACAGCTGATCAGCCCCAGCATTTT
V gene: TRBV6-1
D gene: -
clone size: once
CDR3 length: 12
J gene: TRBJ1-5

CDR3 protein: CASSLDRGNEQFF
CDR3 DNA: TGTGCCAGCAGCTTAGACAGGGGTAATGAGCAGTTCTTC
V gene: TRBV7-8
D gene: TRBD1
clone size: -
CDR3 length: 13
J gene: TRBJ2-1

CDR3 protein: CASSLAPAGGSYEQYF
CDR3 DNA: TGTGCCAGCAGCTTGGCCCCAGCGGGAGGGTCCTACGAGCAGTACTTC
V gene: TRBV5-6
D gene: TRBD2
clone size: -
CDR3 length: 16
J gene: TRBJ2-7

CDR3 protein: CASSPTTGGSTDTQYF
CDR3 DNA: TGTGCCAGCAGCCCGACGACAGGGGGAAGCACAGATACGCAGTATTTT
V gene: TRBV5-5
D gene: TRBD1
clone size: -
CDR3 length: 16
J gene: TRBJ2-3

CDR3 protein: CAWSDTPLEEKLFF
CDR3 DNA: TGTGCCTGGAGTGATACCCCGCTAGAGGAAAAACTGTTTTTT
V gene: TRBV30
D gene: -
clone size: -
CDR3 length: 14
J gene: TRBJ1-4

CDR3 protein: CSVDAIGTSGSKQFF
CDR3 DNA: TGCAGCGTCGACGCCATCGGGACTAGCGGGAGCAAGCAGTTCTTC
V gene: TRBV29-1
D gene: TRBD2
clone size: -
CDR3 length: 15
J gene: TRBJ2-1

CDR3 protein: CASSIASGRNNEQFF
CDR3 DNA: TGTGCCAGTAGTATAGCCAGCGGGCGGAACAATGAGCAGTTCTTC
V gene: TRBV19
D gene: -
clone size: -
CDR3 length: 15
J gene: TRBJ2-1

CDR3 protein: CASSEAGTLNEQFF
CDR3 DNA: TGTGCCAGCAGTGAAGCTGGGACTCTAAATGAGCAGTTCTTC
V gene: TRBV2
D gene: -
clone size: -
CDR3 length: 14
J gene: TRBJ2-1

CDR3 protein: CASSVGKGGIDTQYF
CDR3 DNA: TGTGCCAGCAGCGTAGGAAAGGGGGGGATAGATACGCAGTATTTT
V gene: TRBV9
D gene: -
clone size: -
CDR3 length: 15
J gene: TRBJ2-3

CDR3 protein: CASSQATSYYGYTF
CDR3 DNA: TGCGCCAGCAGCCAAGCGACATCCTACTATGGCTACACCTTC
V gene: TRBV4-1
D gene: -
clone size: -
CDR3 length: 14
J gene: TRBJ1-2

CDR3 protein: CASSRDYGNIQYF
CDR3 DNA: TGTGCCAGCAGCCGGGACTACGGAAACATTCAGTACTTC
V gene: TRBV7-2
D gene: TRBD2
clone size: few
CDR3 length: 13
J gene: TRBJ2-4

CDR3 protein: CASSYQGSRGYTF
CDR3 DNA: TGTGCCAGCAGTTACCAGGGATCAAGGGGCTACACCTTC
V gene: TRBV6-5
D gene: -
clone size: -
CDR3 length: 13
J gene: TRBJ1-2

CDR3 protein: CASSPLESANTGELFF
CDR3 DNA: TGCGCCAGCAGTCCTCTCGAGAGCGCGAACACCGGGGAGCTGTTTTTT
V gene: TRBV4-1
D gene: -
clone size: -
CDR3 length: 16
J gene: TRBJ2-2

CDR3 protein: CASSQLLSGERVRWGELFF
CDR3 DNA: TGTGCCAGCAGCCAACTACTTAGCGGGGAGAGGGTGAGGTGGGGGGAGCTGTTTTTT
V gene: TRBV4-2
D gene: TRBD2
clone size: -
CDR3 length: 19
J gene: TRBJ2-2

CDR3 protein: CASSTSGVRNTEAFF
CDR3 DNA: TGTGCCAGTAGTACATCAGGGGTGAGGAACACTGAAGCTTTCTTT
V gene: TRBV19
D gene: -
clone size: -
CDR3 length: 15
J gene: TRBJ1-1

CDR3 protein: CASSSQGARIYGYTF
CDR3 DNA: TGTGCCAGTAGTTCACAGGGGGCTCGTATTTATGGCTACACCTTC
V gene: TRBV19
D gene: TRBD1
clone size: -
CDR3 length: 15
J gene: TRBJ1-2